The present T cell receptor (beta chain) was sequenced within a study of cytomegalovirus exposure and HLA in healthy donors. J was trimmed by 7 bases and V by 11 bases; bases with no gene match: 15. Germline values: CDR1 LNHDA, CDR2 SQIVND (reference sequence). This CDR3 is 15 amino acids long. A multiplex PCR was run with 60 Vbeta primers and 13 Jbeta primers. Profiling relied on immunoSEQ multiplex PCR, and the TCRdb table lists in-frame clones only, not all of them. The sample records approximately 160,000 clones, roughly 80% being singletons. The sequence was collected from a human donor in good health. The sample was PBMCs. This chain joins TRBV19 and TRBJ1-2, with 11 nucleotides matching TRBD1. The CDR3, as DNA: TGTGCCTCAGCCCCCAGGACAGGGGGCAGAGGTGGCTACACCTTC. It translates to CASAPRTGGRGGYTF.